Sequencing of this TCR beta chain was carried out in a study of cytomegalovirus exposure and HLA in healthy donors (dated by TCRdb to 2016 to 2017). For context, the study as a whole: An earlier analysis of about 560 of the donors reported about 280 Gb of sequence data and 95 million to 140 million unique TCR beta sequences obtained from about 170 million T cells. An early release covering roughly 600 HLA-typed donors comprised around 300 gigabases of sequencing data and tens of millions of unique TCR sequences. Among the roughly 400 genotyped donors, around 81% belonged to the genetic ancestry cluster associated with self-reported Caucasian donors. The aim of the study was to test whether cataloging public T cell receptors could identify signatures of past pathogen exposure. The study used immunosequencing to profile the T cell repertoires of hundreds of subjects and linked those repertoires to cytomegalovirus serostatus. Besides the first cohort of roughly 700 subjects, a separate validation cohort made up of roughly 120 different subjects was used. To predict cytomegalovirus infection status, the study brought together high-throughput TCR immunosequencing, statistical association of individual TCRs with disease status, and machine learning. A later analysis re-analyzed previously published TCR beta repertoires from approximately 670 donors and added high-resolution HLA genotyping to study TCR occurrence patterns. The later analysis used no new phenotypic data to find candidate immune exposures, relying instead on TCR beta sequences and their occurrence across donors. An earlier analysis of more than 450 of the donors used high-throughput TCR beta sequencing to judge whether each TCR beta V gene segment behaved as functional or pseudogenic. Donor age, sex, ethnicity and CMV serostatus were compiled alongside the repertoire data. In a later genetic analysis, genome-wide SNP genotypes for about 55% of the roughly 700 donors were used, and that subset was treated as a discovery cohort. Every discovery cohort repertoire had been produced on one sequencing platform. HLA typing covered class I and class II loci at four-digit resolution. The number of donors typed differed by locus, with 629-630 for A, B, C, DRB1 and DQB1, 522 for DQA1, 600 to 610 for DPA1, and around 460 for DPB1. Because of strong linkage in the cohort, roughly five DR-DQ haplotypes were treated as single units for association and clustering. Across some 400 genotyped donors of the cohort, an average of 235,054 unique TCR beta nucleotide sequences per donor were sequenced, and around 19% of those sequences were non-productive. Study-level results and caveats: Because some donors lacked HLA typing at each locus, the association tests relied only on the typed subset. A further reported finding was that TCR beta sequences accurately predicted the HLA-A and HLA-B alleles for most subjects in the first cohort. In both the original and validation cohorts, the classifier was reported to diagnose cytomegalovirus status with high specificity and sensitivity. A few of the identified cytomegalovirus-associated TCR beta chains were confirmed in vitro to be specific for cytomegalovirus antigens. Linkage disequilibrium might explain the correlated functional status among segregating V segments, but an unknown experimental factor could not be excluded. Sequencing depth was assumed to be roughly uniform across donors in the presence/absence analyses, though that assumption may not hold. In this cohort, only TCR beta chains were sequenced, and detectable features were limited by the absence of alpha or paired-chain data. An earlier analysis of some 560 of the donors showed that most TCR beta V segments appeared in productive rearrangements either about 87% or about 30% of the time, which broadly matched IMGT annotations. In a later analysis, 15,000 to 20,000 TCR beta sequences were associated with specific HLA alleles at a false discovery rate of 0.05. In a later genetic analysis, a missense DCLRE1C variant was associated with V-gene and J-gene trimming of TCR beta chains, and the association was replicated in an independent cohort. A later analysis found that most CMV-associated TCR beta chains appeared HLA-restricted, with HLA associations seemingly driven largely by CMV exposure. When HLA alleles, especially DR and DQ, strongly co-occurred, TCR associations were difficult to assign to individual alleles. A later analysis reported that several top co-occurrence clusters appeared linked to parvovirus B19, influenza, CMV and Epstein-Barr virus. The only immune exposure information available for the cohort was CMV serostatus. Across donors, most TCR sequences were observed very rarely, whereas some public TCRs were present in many individuals. Compared with equally common non-associated chains, HLA-associated TCR beta chains in a later analysis were more clonally expanded and had lower generation probabilities. The earlier analysis of approximately 540 of the donors excluded some 16 rarely observed V segments, including chromosome 9 orphons, because counts were too low. The study gave a list of about 170 TCR beta chains associated with cytomegalovirus. Because the 87-base-pair reads could not distinguish some IMGT-functional V segments, including TRBV6-2 and TRBV6-3, those segments were excluded. A cluster of highly shared sequence variants was judged likely to be a technical artifact of the sequencing pipeline. In a later analysis, the rate of TCR association differed among HLA loci, with DRB1 alleles having the most associated TCRs and HLA-C alleles having the fewest. The authors suggested that the approach could potentially be generalized to other disease states and immunological phenotypes. Compared with the approximately 670-donor mean, donors in an Asian-associated ancestry cluster had fewer N-insertions in productive TCRs, according to a later genetic analysis.

The cohort consisted of 650 to 700 healthy bone marrow donors. At the time of sampling, all cohort members were nominally healthy, though unrecorded immune exposures were likely present. The donor was CMV seronegative and belonged to the group of approximately 320 seronegative cohort members. A peripheral blood sample was provided by each donor, and peripheral blood mononuclear cells were used for TCR beta sequencing. The Qiagen DNeasy Blood Extraction Kit was used to extract genomic DNA from the blood cell samples. From the cysteine up to the phenylalanine, the CDR3 has a length of 15 residues. Only CDR3 DNA is held: 45 bases, read in frame from base 1. The germline V gene (reference sequence) specifies MNHNY as CDR1 and SVGAGI as CDR2. The germline V and J ends show losses of 7 bases and 6 bases respectively, and no gene match explains 10 bases of the junction. Note on this clone: No antigen is known for it. Per-base qualities were not stored, and no clone one base away is much larger.

Receptor libraries were prepared by the immunoSEQ multiplex PCR assay. A mixture of 60 forward primers for TCR Vbeta segments and 13 reverse primers for TCR Jbeta segments was used in the multiplex PCR. A multiplex PCR assay on genomic DNA amplified the CDR3 region of rearranged TCR beta genes. On the Illumina HiSeq System, the amplified TCR beta libraries were sequenced as 87-base-pair reads. In the paper's pipeline: A later analysis counted around 72 million unique TCR beta chains across the roughly 700 repertoires, and around 9.9 million of these chains were shared by at least two donors. Raw reads were error-corrected and collapsed into unique sequences by a nearest-neighbor algorithm in which closely related sequences were merged to remove PCR and sequencing errors. To assign V, D and J gene segments, CDR3 sequences were aligned to IMGT reference sequences. For a sequence to be retained, a match of at least six nucleotides was required to both a V gene segment and a J gene segment. Rearrangements were called productive when the CDR3 lacked stop codons and stayed in frame with V and J; all others were non-productive. Following IMGT convention, CDR3 was defined as the stretch from the second conserved V-encoded cysteine to the conserved J-encoded phenylalanine. The earlier analysis of about 620 of the donors excluded sequences that lacked an unambiguous match to a single V gene segment. In an earlier analysis of roughly 500 of the donors, V segments were called functional above 56.7% productive rearrangements and were called segregating when the between-donor standard deviation exceeded 5%. A statistical classification framework was developed to diagnose cytomegalovirus status using the catalog of TCR beta chain sequences. In a later analysis, V and J genes were assigned by comparing TCR nucleotide sequences against IMGT/GENE-DB human TR gene sequences. A later analysis assigned CDR3 sequences and most-parsimonious VDJ recombination scenarios with the TCRdist pipeline. In a later analysis, each TCR beta chain was defined by its CDR3 amino acid sequence together with its V-gene family, and reads lacking a unique V-gene family were excluded. A later analysis removed 500 to 650 highly shared, low-generation-probability nucleotide sequences to deal with suspected cross-contamination and a sequencing artifact. In a later analysis, a clonal expansion index for each public chain was calculated from normalized within-repertoire ranks of inferred template counts. In a later analysis, generation probabilities were computed using a VDJ recombination model fitted to out-of-frame rearrangements, and the results were checked against IGoR. In a later analysis, hypergeometric tests were used to score TCR-TCR, TCR-HLA and TCR-CMV co-occurrence, with a repertoire-size bias correction applied to TCR pairs. To estimate false discovery rates, a later analysis permuted the HLA or CMV assignments 20 times. In a later analysis, co-occurring TCRs were grouped using DBSCAN, and TCRdist sequence similarity was added for clustering within HLA-allele-positive subsets. Repertoires with fewer than 30,000 or more than 120,000 public chains, plus five repertoires with anomalous nucleotide sharing, were excluded from co-occurrence clustering. What TCRdb holds here is the immuneACCESS table cut down to in-frame rearrangements. Part of the clones is not present; checked against another copy, under half of the missing clones reflect an unresolved V gene, and the others are unexplained. Clone size and the V and J calls come from that table; the DNA yielded D and trimming. The sample table records under 200,000 clones; approximately 62% of these occur just once. 1.1% to 1.5% of the sample rests with the top ten.

The material sequenced was PBMCs. Recombination linked TRBV6-6 to TRBJ2-2, with TRBD1 matching 8 junction bases. This TCR was recovered from a man aged 45-65 years in good health and CMV-seronegative. The DNA is as follows: TGTGCCAGCAAAAGACAGGGGATCCTCGCCGGGGAGCTGTTTTTT. It codes for CASKRQGILAGELFF.